The source of this T cell receptor (beta chain) is a study of regulatory T cells in long-lasting Graves disease. The authors built TCR beta libraries using iRepertoire HTBI primers and Arm-PCR of CDR3 regions. TCRdb called the multiplex PCR reads again in MiXCR, with one record for every CDR3 protein. The table lists 560,000 or so distinct CDR3 sequences, about 16% of them singletons, with about 12% in the top ten. The time point is: newly diagnosed GD, antithyroid drugs for less than 3 months. Preparation of the TCR library used RNA extracted from PBMCs. This CDR3 spans 16 amino acids. V lost 2 bases, J lost 5 bases, and 15 bases lay in between. This clonotype appeared a few times. The sample was also reused in another study, on T cells in Graves' hyperthyroidism and ophthalmopathy.

The sequenced sample was peripheral blood mononuclear cells (PBMCs), obtained at new diagnosis, from a patient treated with antithyroid drugs. This TCR came from a man between 18 and 29 years old with Graves disease. This chain joins TRBV12-3 or TRBV12-4 and TRBJ2-2, with D perhaps TRBD2 (7 bases). This chain's CDR3 is CASSLPGGARTGELFF. CDR3 DNA sequence: TGTGCCAGCAGTTTACCGGGGGGCGCGAGAACCGGGGAGCTGTTTTTT.